Listed below are T cell receptor beta chains from one sample, sequenced in a study of blood T cells in healthy people across ages. TCRdb recomputed calls from the 5' RACE reads with MiXCR, one row per CDR3 protein. The sample gives around 1.5 million distinct CDR3 sequences, about 31% of which show up once; approximately 10% is in the top ten. What was sequenced was blood. Source of these receptors: a woman in her twenties or thirties in good health. Both conserved end residues are part of each CDR3. D genes are given only for firm matches. The size field is filled for only some rows; it gives once, few, many or a size class.

TRBV20-1	-	TRBJ1-1	few	CSPKDYEAFF	TGCAGTCCCAAGGACTATGAAGCTTTCTTT
TRBV27	TRBD1	TRBJ2-7	-	CASSSLSGTGTYEQYF	TGTGCCAGCAGCTCTCTCTCCGGGACAGGAACCTACGAGCAGTACTTC
TRBV27	TRBD1	TRBJ2-7	few	CASSLLTPTGGHNEQYF	TGTGCCAGCAGTTTACTTACTCCGACAGGGGGCCACAACGAGCAGTACTTC
TRBV20-1	-	TRBJ1-2	many	CSARDPGPATYGYTF	TGCAGTGCTAGAGATCCGGGCCCCGCTACCTATGGCTACACCTTC
TRBV7-3	TRBD2	TRBJ2-3	few	CASSLNGLAPTDTQYF	TGTGCCAGCAGCTTAAACGGACTAGCGCCCACAGATACGCAGTATTTT
TRBV20-1	TRBD2	TRBJ2-1	once	CSRGGPSYNEQFF	TGCAGCCGCGGGGGACCATCCTACAATGAGCAGTTCTTC
TRBV12-3/TRBV12-4	-	TRBJ2-5	-	CASKTDRFQETQYF	TGTGCCAGCAAAACGGACAGATTCCAAGAGACCCAGTACTTC
TRBV5-1	-	TRBJ2-1	-	CASHGSGFYNEQFF	TGCGCCTCCCACGGTAGCGGTTTCTACAATGAGCAGTTCTTC
TRBV28	-	TRBJ2-3	few	CASSFSEVDTQYF	TGTGCCAGCAGTTTCTCGGAGGTGGATACGCAGTATTTT
TRBV28	TRBD1	TRBJ1-5	-	CASSSRGRGDQPQHF	TGTGCCAGCAGTTCCAGGGGCAGGGGGGATCAGCCCCAGCATTTT
TRBV6-6	TRBD1	TRBJ1-2	-	CASSFQSGTGAYGYTF	TGTGCCAGCAGTTTCCAATCCGGGACAGGGGCCTATGGCTACACCTTC
TRBV29-1	-	TRBJ1-1	few	CSAAWPTVNTEAFF	TGCAGCGCCGCATGGCCGACAGTGAACACTGAAGCTTTCTTT
TRBV20-1	-	TRBJ1-2	few	CSARGSGLYGYTF	TGCAGTGCTAGAGGTTCAGGACTCTATGGCTACACCTTC
TRBV29-1	-	TRBJ2-1	few	CSVEAPRPFF	TGCAGCGTTGAGGCCCCCCGTCCGTTCTTC
TRBV7-2	-	TRBJ2-5	few	CASSLWGAAQETQYF	TGTGCCAGCAGTCTTTGGGGGGCAGCTCAAGAGACCCAGTACTTC
TRBV4-1	TRBD1	TRBJ2-1	-	CASSLPGTVYNEQFF	TGCGCCAGCAGCCTACCCGGGACAGTTTACAATGAGCAGTTCTTC
TRBV25-1	TRBD2	TRBJ2-5	-	CASSVAGGAETQYF	TGTGCCAGCAGTGTGGCGGGAGGTGCGGAGACCCAGTACTTC
TRBV5-5	TRBD1	TRBJ2-7	many	CASSFEGAPAHEQYF	TGTGCCAGCAGCTTTGAGGGGGCCCCCGCCCACGAGCAGTACTTC
TRBV20-1	TRBD1	TRBJ1-2	-	CSARKTGANYGYTF	TGCAGTGCTAGAAAGACAGGGGCTAACTATGGCTACACCTTC
TRBV3-1	TRBD1	TRBJ1-2	-	CASSQWDREDYGYTF	TGTGCCAGCAGCCAATGGGACAGGGAGGACTATGGCTACACCTTC
TRBV3-1	-	TRBJ2-1	-	CASGGTGLGEQFF	TGTGCCAGCGGTGGGACTGGTCTCGGGGAGCAGTTCTTC
TRBV5-1	-	TRBJ2-6	-	CASRVGANVLTF	TGCGCCAGTCGAGTTGGGGCCAACGTCCTGACTTTC
TRBV14	TRBD2	TRBJ2-7	-	CASSQTSGSGGLEQYF	TGTGCCAGCAGCCAAACTAGCGGGAGTGGTGGTCTCGAGCAGTACTTC
TRBV3-1	-	TRBJ2-7	few	CASSQEILYEQYF	TGTGCCAGCAGCCAAGAAATCCTTTACGAGCAGTACTTC
TRBV10-3	-	TRBJ2-7	many	CAISESTTGPYEQYF	TGTGCCATCAGTGAGTCGACTACAGGGCCCTACGAGCAGTACTTC
TRBV2	-	TRBJ2-7	-	CASSDYPTAYF	TGTGCCAGCAGTGATTACCCGACGGCGTACTTC
TRBV6-2/TRBV6-3	TRBD2	TRBJ2-3	-	CASKRGLAGDLRTDTQYF	TGTGCCAGCAAGAGGGGACTAGCGGGAGATCTAAGGACAGATACGCAGTATTTT
TRBV5-1	TRBD1	TRBJ2-5	-	CTSSLGQVGLETQYF	TGCACCAGCAGCTTGGGACAGGTTGGTTTAGAGACCCAGTACTTC
TRBV10-1	-	TRBJ2-7	few	CASSESKPGVGEQYF	TGCGCCAGCAGTGAGTCAAAGCCGGGAGTTGGCGAGCAGTACTTC
TRBV4-1	-	TRBJ1-6	few	CASSQEAGSSYNSPLHF	TGCGCCAGCAGCCAAGAAGCCGGGAGCTCCTATAATTCACCCCTCCACTTT
TRBV5-6	-	TRBJ2-3	-	CASSSAGYPTDTQYF	TGTGCCAGCAGCTCCGCAGGATACCCCACAGATACGCAGTATTTT
TRBV7-6	-	TRBJ2-5	-	CASSLVNGGTVYQETQYF	TGTGCCAGCAGCTTAGTAAACGGCGGGACAGTCTACCAAGAGACCCAGTACTTC
TRBV29-1	TRBD2	TRBJ2-5	few	CSVPLAGALNEQYF	TGCAGCGTTCCACTAGCGGGAGCCCTCAATGAGCAGTACTTC
TRBV4-2	-	TRBJ2-7	-	CASSQVGGGLYEQYF	TGTGCCAGCAGCCAAGTAGGAGGGGGGCTCTACGAGCAGTACTTC
TRBV30	-	TRBJ1-2	-	CAWTWRGGGNGYTF	TGTGCCTGGACATGGAGGGGTGGAGGGAACGGCTACACCTTC
TRBV7-2	-	TRBJ2-7	-	CASSSFGRSYEQYF	TGTGCCAGCAGCTCCTTCGGAAGGAGCTACGAGCAGTACTTC
TRBV7-9	-	TRBJ2-1	-	CASSRRVGVPFF	TGTGCCAGCAGCCGTAGGGTCGGGGTTCCGTTCTTC
TRBV6-5	-	TRBJ2-6	-	CASSRAFNSGANVLTF	TGTGCCAGCAGCCGGGCTTTTAACTCTGGGGCCAACGTCCTGACTTTC
TRBV11-2	-	TRBJ2-7	-	CASSPDIRGREEQYF	TGTGCCAGCAGCCCCGACATCAGGGGACGGGAGGAGCAGTACTTC
TRBV11-2	-	TRBJ2-3	-	CASGPSGTDTQYF	TGTGCCAGCGGGCCCTCTGGCACAGATACGCAGTATTTT
TRBV20-1	-	TRBJ2-3	-	CSAFMTKLTDTQYF	TGCAGTGCCTTCATGACAAAACTCACAGATACGCAGTATTTT
TRBV9	-	TRBJ2-5	few	CASSVAEEGAYGQYF	TGTGCCAGCAGCGTAGCTGAAGAAGGTGCCTACGGGCAGTACTTC
TRBV7-9	-	TRBJ1-5	-	CASSLGRDGNQPQHF	TGTGCCAGCAGCTTAGGCAGGGACGGCAATCAGCCCCAGCATTTT
TRBV6-2/TRBV6-3	-	TRBJ2-7	-	CASSNGRGSSYEQYF	TGTGCCAGCAGCAACGGACGAGGAAGCTCCTACGAGCAGTACTTC
TRBV6-4	TRBD2	TRBJ2-1	-	CASSDKDGRGINEQFF	TGTGCCAGCAGTGACAAGGACGGGAGGGGTATCAATGAGCAGTTCTTC
TRBV28	-	TRBJ1-2	-	CASSPRTGFYGYTF	TGTGCCAGCAGTCCCCGTACAGGCTTCTATGGCTACACCTTC
TRBV15	TRBD2	TRBJ2-1	few	CATSRQRGGYNEQFF	TGTGCCACCAGCAGACAGCGGGGGGGCTACAATGAGCAGTTCTTC
TRBV7-8	TRBD2	TRBJ2-7	-	CASSPGTSGASSYEQYF	TGTGCCAGCAGCCCGGGGACTAGCGGGGCCAGCTCCTACGAGCAGTACTTC
TRBV15	TRBD1	TRBJ2-5	-	CATSIPGQGKETQYF	TGTGCCACCAGTATACCGGGACAGGGAAAAGAGACCCAGTACTTC
TRBV11-1	-	TRBJ2-7	-	CASSLTPPGASYEQYF	TGTGCCAGCAGCTTAACCCCCCCCGGGGCCTCCTACGAGCAGTACTTC
TRBV10-2	TRBD2	TRBJ2-3	few	CASLASGHTDTQYF	TGCGCCAGCCTAGCTAGCGGGCACACAGATACGCAGTATTTT